Included here is one T cell receptor beta chain sequence, with context. This receptor's antigen is unknown. Base qualities are not at hand, and no much larger clone is one base apart. The sample is drawn from a study of CD8+ T cells in alopecia areata (dated by TCRdb to 2016 to 2019). With respect to the entire study: High-throughput TCRbeta sequencing was used to examine T cell clonal expansion in alopecia areata in both the C3H/HeJ mouse model and human patients. On the human side, TCRbeta sequencing was run on scalp tissue and on sorted CD4+ and CD8+ peripheral blood T cells from healthy controls and from alopecia areata patients with either patchy or totalis/universalis disease. Scalp clonality was compared among normal scalp (n=4), patchy alopecia areata scalp (n=8), and alopecia totalis/universalis scalp (n=8). RNA was extracted with the PAXgene miRNA kit for fixed scalp, the miRNeasy kit for PBMCs, and the RNeasy kit for mouse skin. TCRbeta CDR3 regions were amplified by immunoSEQ multiplex PCR using 35 Vbeta forward and 13 Jbeta reverse primers. The research as a whole found: Resident alphabeta T cells in normal human skin are also sequenced, complicating scalp TCR repertoire analysis, unlike mouse skin dominated by gammadelta T cells. Higher clonality and more expanded CD8+ clones were observed in lesional scalp than in normal scalp, particularly in alopecia totalis/universalis, a finding suggestive of antigenic drive. Shared TCR sequences between patients were less evident than in mice, which may be partly attributable to HLA diversity in the patient population.

V and J lose 5 bases and 4 bases, and a span of 11 bases separates them. CDR1 and CDR2, per the germline V gene, are SNHLY and FYNNEI. From its cysteine to its phenylalanine, the CDR3 spans 13 amino acids. The CDR3 DNA has 39 bases and is translated from base 1. Library construction relied on the immunoSEQ multiplex PCR assay. To provide template for TCR sequencing, every sample had RNA extracted and reverse transcribed into cDNA. First-strand cDNA was synthesized with SuperScript III using a 2:1 mix of oligo-dT and random hexamers. A synthetic immune receptor repertoire was used to gauge amplification bias, and whatever bias remained was removed computationally. The study's processing was this. After raw reads were preprocessed to remove errors, the CDR3 was defined following IMGT conventions as running from the conserved cysteine to phenylalanine. To get clonality, Shannon entropy was normalized by log2 of the number of productive unique TCRs and the result was subtracted from 1. CD4 or CD8 identity of scalp clones was inferred by cross-referencing scalp TCRbeta sequences with sorted blood CD4 and CD8 repertoires. TCRdb limited this immuneACCESS table to in-frame rearrangements with V and J called. A share of clones is missing; checked studies link under half to unresolved V genes, and the rest is unexplained. Clonal size and the V and J genes are those of that table, whereas D and trimming came from the DNA. This sample holds 150,000 to 200,000 clones; about three fifths were observed only once. The top ten clonotypes cover about 4.4% of the sample.

PBMCs were isolated by density centrifugation and stained for CD3, CD4 and CD8, and CD4+ and CD8+ T cells were sorted on a FACSAria. Scalp biopsies and blood samples were provided by unaffected controls. Sequences were obtained from CD4+ T cells sorted from blood. The clonotype comes from a human donor in good health. The rearranged chain carries TRBV2 and TRBJ1-2; 5 matching bases give a weak D call of TRBD1. The nucleotide sequence is given as TGTGCCAGCAGTACCGGGGCTTCCTATGGCTACACCTTC. Its translation reads: CASSTGASYGYTF.